Each of the 15 T cell receptor beta chains below was sequenced from the same sample in a study of blood T cell repertoires in COVID-19. The assay was immunoSEQ multiplex PCR, and TCRdb's table has in-frame clones only and misses some. The data hold fewer than 250,000 clones, with 70% to 90% observed a single time. The sequencing sample was made of peripheral blood. Receptors were obtained from a young man with COVID-19, enrolled during active disease.

The chain carries TRBV6-5 and TRBJ1-5; 9 bases map to TRBD1. Germline CDR1 MNHEY, CDR2 SVGAGI. V shed 2 bases, J shed 5 bases, and the junction held 7 bases outside the gene matches. The CDR3 covers 16 residues. This chain's CDR3 is CASSYRPGQGYQPQHF. As DNA, the CDR3 is TGTGCCAGCAGTTACCGCCCGGGACAGGGTTATCAGCCCCAGCATTTT.

This chain links TRBV29-1 with TRBJ1-2; maybe TRBD1 (5 bases). Germline V lookup: CDR1 SQVTM, CDR2 ANQGSEA. The CDR3 covers 14 residues. With 6 bases removed from V and 3 bases from J, the gap between germline ends came to 17 bases. CDR3 nucleotide sequence: TGCAGCGTGGGCGGCGGTAGGGGCGACTATGGCTACACCTTC. This translates into CSVGGGRGDYGYTF.

This chain links TRBV11-2 with TRBJ1-2; D possibly corresponds to TRBD1 (5 bases). V gave up 0 bases and J gave up 6 bases, with 14 bases separating them. This CDR3 has 15 residues. In germline, CDR1 is SGHAT, CDR2 FQNNGV. CDR3 sequence: CASSLEAGRRDGYTF. The CDR3 DNA reads TGTGCCAGCAGCTTAGAGGCAGGGCGCCGGGATGGCTACACCTTC.

The rearrangement joins TRBV7-2 to TRBJ2-7; 14 nucleotides agree with TRBD2. The CDR3 is 15 amino acids. The germline gives CDR1 SGHTA, CDR2 FQGNSA. J lost 5 bases, V lost 5 bases, and 5 bases had no gene match. For the CDR3, the DNA is TGTGCCAGCAGCCCGACTAGCGGGGGGGCGAACGAGCAGTACTTC. The encoded protein is CASSPTSGGANEQYF.

Written as DNA, the CDR3 is TGTGCCAGCAGCCGAAATAAAGACAGGGTTGGGGCCAAAGCGGGTGAGCAGTTCTTC. Residues: CASSRNKDRVGAKAGEQFF. V gene TRBV3-1 (or the pseudogene TRBV3-2) combines with J gene TRBJ2-1; possible D gene TRBD1, 7 bases. The CDR3 length is 19 residues. Trimming took off 4 bases at V and 9 bases at J, with 31 bases between the two ends. Germline V gene sequence: CDR1 LGHDT, CDR2 YNNKEL (reference sequence).

This chain connects TRBV18 to TRBJ1-1; TRBD1 is a possible D gene (5 bases). The V end was cut by 0 bases, the J end by 10 bases, with 12 bases between. Per the germline V gene, CDR1 is KGHSH and CDR2 is LQKENI. This CDR3 has 13 residues. CDR3 protein: CASSPPGVGGAFF. DNA of the CDR3: TGTGCCAGCTCACCACCGGGGGTGGGGGGAGCTTTCTTT. The whole variable domain, remainder taken from reference TRBV18 and TRBJ1-1, is NAGVMQNPRHLVRRRGQEARLRCSPMKGHSHVYWYRQLPEEGLKFMVYLQKENIIDESGMPKERFSAEFPKEGPSILRIQQVVRGDSAAYFCASSPPGVGGAFFGQGTRLTVV.

The chain employs TRBV7-9 and TRBJ2-1; 8 bases fit TRBD1. V trimming: 1 base; J trimming: 8 bases; junction bases outside the gene matches: 7. CDR1 and CDR2 from the germline V gene are SEHNR and FQNEAQ (reference sequence). This CDR3 has 15 amino acids. CDR3 region: CASSLGQGFMYEQFF. The CDR3 nucleotides are TGTGCCAGCAGCTTAGGACAGGGGTTCATGTATGAGCAGTTCTTC.

This chain uses TRBV30 with TRBJ2-3; D remains ambiguous. The CDR3 loop spans 14 amino acids. Germline CDR1 and CDR2: GTSNPN and SVGIG (reference sequence). Between the trimmed V and J ends, which lost 2 bases and 3 bases, there was a span of 12 bases. CDR3 sequence (DNA): TGTGCCTGGAGTTCGGGTAGTGTAACAGATACGCAGTATTTT. Translation: CAWSSGSVTDTQYF.

V usage is TRBV15 and J usage is TRBJ2-2; 9 positions match TRBD1. Germline CDR1 reads LNHNV; CDR2 reads YYDKDF (reference sequence). The ends lost 3 bases at V and 7 bases at J; junction bases unmatched: 6. CDR3 length equals 15 residues. The chain's CDR3 is CATSRDRGGHGELFF. The CDR3 DNA sequence: TGTGCCACCAGCAGGGACAGGGGAGGACACGGGGAGCTGTTTTTT.

V gene TRBV4-1 combines with J gene TRBJ1-3; D gene ambiguous. CDR1 is MGHRA and CDR2 is YSYEKL in the germline V gene. Trimming shortened V by 0 bases and J by 2 bases, and 14 bases separated the two germline ends. The length of the CDR3 is 17 residues. The CDR3 nucleotides read TGCGCCAGCAGCCAAGATCCCGCGAACCGTCCTGGAAACACCATATATTTT. As protein: CASSQDPANRPGNTIYF.

V gene TRBV4-2 combines with J gene TRBJ1-6; possible D gene TRBD1, 5 bases. Germline-derived CDR1 and CDR2 are LGHNA and YNFKEQ. V was clipped by 1 base and J by 8 bases, with 12 bases between them. This CDR3 region has 15 residues. For the CDR3, the DNA is TGTGCCAGCAGCCAAGTGAGACAGACAGATTCACCCCTCCACTTT. This encodes CASSQVRQTDSPLHF.

The CDR3 loop reads CASSSPSGRGYNEQFF. DNA of the CDR3: TGTGCCAGCAGTTCCCCTAGCGGGAGAGGCTACAATGAGCAGTTCTTC. The V call is TRBV6-5, the J call TRBJ2-1; 10 positions agree with TRBD2. After removal of 4 bases from V and 3 bases from J, the junction contained 6 bases not matched to a gene. CDR3 size: 16 residues. From germline, CDR1 is MNHEY and CDR2 SVGAGI.

Concerning this clone itself: At the DNA level, this CDR3 is encoded by other sequences in the same sample as well. V gene TRBV6-2 or TRBV6-3 combines with J gene TRBJ1-1; D is ambiguous. This CDR3 has 12 residues. Trimming pared 2 bases from V and 7 bases from J, leaving 8 bases between. CDR1 is MNHEY, CDR2 SVGEGT, per germline. The chain's CDR3 is CASSYTRVEAFF. CDR3 bases: TGTGCCAGCAGTTACACGAGGGTTGAAGCTTTCTTT.

The V gene is TRBV11-2, the J gene TRBJ2-1; D is unclear. Trimming stripped 2 bases from V and 6 bases from J, with 5 bases between. Per the germline V gene, CDR1 is SGHAT and CDR2 is FQNNGV. This CDR3 has 12 residues. CDR3 nucleotides: TGTGCCAGCAGCTTACCCCTCAATGAGCAGTTCTTC. Residues: CASSLPLNEQFF.

This clone was recorded only once. The J gene is TRBJ1-5, the V gene TRBV28, with D maybe TRBD1 (6 bases). The CDR3 runs to 17 residues. In germline, CDR1 is MDHEN, CDR2 SYDVKM. V gave up 7 bases and J gave up 0 bases, with 19 bases separating them. The CDR3 DNA sequence: TGTGCCAGCATTGCCGGGACAATAATTAATAGCAATCAGCCCCAGCATTTT. It codes for CASIAGTIINSNQPQHF.